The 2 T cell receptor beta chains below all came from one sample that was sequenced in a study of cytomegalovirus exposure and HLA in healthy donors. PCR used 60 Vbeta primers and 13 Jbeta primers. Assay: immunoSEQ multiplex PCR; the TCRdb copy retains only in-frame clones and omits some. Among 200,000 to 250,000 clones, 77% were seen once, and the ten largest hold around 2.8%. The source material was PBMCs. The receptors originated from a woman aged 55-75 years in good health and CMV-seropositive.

Here the CDR3 DNA reads TGTGCCAGCAGTGACCGGGGGGCAGGCACAGATACGCAGTATTTT. Translation gives CASSDRGAGTDTQYF. V usage is TRBV6-4 and J usage is TRBJ2-3; the D gene is possibly TRBD2 (7 bases). The CDR3 spans 15 residues. Trimming removed 2 bases from V and 1 base from J, with 10 bases in between. Germline CDR1 MRHNA, CDR2 SNTAGT.

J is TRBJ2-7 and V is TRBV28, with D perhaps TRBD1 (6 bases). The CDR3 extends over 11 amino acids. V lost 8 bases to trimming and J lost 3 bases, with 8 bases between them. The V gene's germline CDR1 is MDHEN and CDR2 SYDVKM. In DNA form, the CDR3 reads TGTGCCAGCGGACAGTACTACGAGCAGTACTTC. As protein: CASGQYYEQYF.